This T cell receptor (beta chain) was recovered during a study of blood T cell repertoires in COVID-19. Per the original data handling: Reference gene primer amplification yielded estimated nucleated cell counts. Measured with immunoSEQ multiplex PCR; TCRdb has only the in-frame clones, and not every one. That table is the source of V, J and clone size, and D and trimming were worked out from the DNA. This table has over 200,000 clones, under 90% appearing once. Only one count was recorded for this clone. Germline V gene sequence: CDR1 ENHRY, CDR2 SYGVKD. V lost 5 bases, J lost 2 bases, and 20 bases lay in between. The CDR3 length is 17 residues. Participants came from some 26 US areas, aged roughly 18 to 89 years. Self-reported history from a screening survey and questionnaire set each donor's cohort.

This receptor was obtained from a young woman with acute COVID-19. The J gene is TRBJ2-3, the V gene TRBV10-3, with D tentatively TRBD1 (6 bases). Sample: PBMCs or T cells enriched from blood (not recorded which). The CDR3 sequence is CAISPTTIDRHTDTQYF. The CDR3, as DNA: TGTGCCATCAGTCCCACCACCATTGACAGGCACACAGATACGCAGTATTTT.